These 18 T cell receptor beta chains share one sample of origin, sequenced in a study of breast tumors, draining lymph nodes, adjacent tissues. TCRdb passed the multiplex PCR reads through MiXCR, listing each CDR3 protein once. The profile shows under 20,000 distinct CDR3 sequences, 43% of them singletons. The sequencing input was breast tumor tissue. The source of these receptors is a female donor with breast cancer. Some clones in this sample may be carry-over from other donors' samples.

The table lists this clonotype with a count of one. The chain links TRBV11-2 to TRBJ2-5, with D hard to call. CDR3 length: 15 residues. Trimming cost V 2 bases and J 1 base, with 11 bases left between them. Looked up from germline, CDR1 is SGHAT and CDR2 is FQNNGV. CDR3 loop: CASSLKHHSQETQYF. The CDR3 DNA reads as TGTGCCAGCAGCTTAAAACACCACTCCCAAGAGACCCAGTACTTC.

This clonotype was recorded at least ten times. The rearrangement uses TRBV6-1 and TRBJ1-5; D ambiguous. V lost 3 bases to trimming and J lost 0 bases, with 9 bases between them. Per the germline V gene, CDR1 is MNHNS and CDR2 is SASEGT. The CDR3 length is 15 residues. CDR3 nucleotides: TGTGCCAGCAGTGACTCAGACGGTAGCAATCAGCCCCAGCATTTT. Translating gives CASSDSDGSNQPQHF.

This clonotype has ten or more counts. The chain couples TRBV7-9 to TRBJ2-3; 7 bases agree with TRBD1. Germline V lookup: CDR1 SEHNR, CDR2 FQNEAQ (reference sequence). The J segment lost 6 bases and the V segment lost 5 bases, leaving 23 bases of the junction unmatched. There are 19 residues in the CDR3. The CDR3 nucleotides read TGTGCCAGCAGCGCCGGACAGGTGTACGGGCAAACCCCCCGGGATACGCAGTATTTT. Translation gives CASSAGQVYGQTPRDTQYF.

Concerning this clonotype: A single base separates this from a much larger clone, so it may be a read error. The limits of the CDR3 on the DNA are not certain, so only TCRdb's listed CDR3 is given. The chain links TRBV9 to TRBJ2-1. The V gene's germline CDR1 is SGDLS and CDR2 YYNGEE. The CDR3 totals 14 residues, both ends included. CDR3: CASSVGGGTDEQSF.

In this sample, this clonotype turned up many times. V is TRBV12-3 or TRBV12-4 and J is TRBJ2-2, with D unclear. This CDR3 spans 13 amino acids. Trimming stripped 2 bases from V and 3 bases from J, with 4 bases between. As DNA, the CDR3 is TGTGCCAGCAGTTTACTGCACACCGGGGAGCTGTTTTTT. It codes for CASSLLHTGELFF.

This clonotype has at least ten counts. The chain combines TRBV3-1 with TRBJ1-2; TRBD1 is a possible D gene (5 bases). The V end lost 8 bases, the J end lost 4 bases, and 14 bases lay between the germline ends. Germline V CDR1 and CDR2: LGHDT, YNNKEL (reference sequence). The CDR3 loop spans 13 amino acids. This CDR3 is CASSPGGIYGYTF. The CDR3 DNA reads TGTGCCAGCTCTCCCGGGGGAATCTATGGCTACACCTTC.

This clonotype has more than one count but fewer than ten. Being one base from a much bigger clone, this may be a read error. The CDR3 end shows no conserved phenylalanine or tryptophan, and so a read error is likely. This chain links TRBV12-3 or TRBV12-4 with TRBJ1-2; D is uncertain. The CDR3 has 12 residues. Trimming pared 3 bases from V and 0 bases from J, leaving 2 bases between. The CDR3 region has the DNA TGTGCCAGCAGTTTCACTAACTATGGCTACACCCTC. Protein sequence: CASSFTNYGYTL.

In the case of this clonotype: This may come from a read error, since a much larger clone is one base off. The CDR3 does not close with the conserved phenylalanine or tryptophan, likely indicating a read error. The rearrangement joins TRBV20-1 to TRBJ2-4; D uncertain. Per germline, CDR1 DFQATT and CDR2 SNEGSKA (reference sequence). The CDR3 loop spans 10 amino acids. V dropped 3 bases and J dropped 9 bases, with 6 bases sitting between them. This CDR3 is CSASTGIQYS. For the CDR3, the DNA is TGCAGTGCTAGTACGGGCATTCAGTACTCC.

The chain employs TRBV11-3 and TRBJ2-7, with D tentatively TRBD2 (7 bases). Per the germline V gene, CDR1 is SGHNT and CDR2 is YENEEA. V was cut by 5 bases and J by 1 base, with 15 bases left in between. The CDR3 length is 15 residues. The CDR3 sequence: CASSLKRGGSYEQYF. The CDR3 DNA is TGTGCCAGCAGCCTCAAGAGGGGGGGATCCTACGAGCAGTACTTC. Filled out from reference TRBV11-3 and TRBJ2-7, the complete variable domain reads EAGVVQSPRYKIIEKKQPVAFWCNPISGHNTLYWYLQNLGQGPELLIRYENEEAVDDSQLPKDRFSAERLKGVDSTLKIQPAELGDSAVYLCASSLKRGGSYEQYFGPGTRLTVT.

Ten or more counts support this clonotype. One junction end does not reproduce the germline sequence, and a read error may be involved. DNA for the CDR3: TGCAGTGCTAGAGATGGGCAGGGAATGGCTTTT. Residues: CSARDGQGMAF. The chain couples TRBV20-1 to TRBJ1-5; D is possibly TRBD1 (5 bases). The CDR3 consists of 11 residues. From germline, CDR1 is DFQATT and CDR2 SNEGSKA (reference sequence).

This clonotype has only a few counts. CDR3 in DNA: TGCAGCGTTGATGGACAGGGAGGAAACACCATATATTTT. Encoded protein: CSVDGQGGNTIYF. The chain uses TRBV29-1 and TRBJ1-3, with 8 bases lining up with TRBD1. The CDR3 has 13 residues. The V and J ends lost 3 bases and 4 bases, in that order; junction bases with no gene match: 2. CDR1 is SQVTM, CDR2 ANQGSEA, per germline.

This clonotype was counted at least ten times. The rearrangement uses TRBV9 and TRBJ1-5, with D possibly TRBD1 on 5 matching bases. Germline loops: CDR1 SGDLS, CDR2 YYNGEE. The CDR3 contains 15 residues. V lost 3 bases, J lost 4 bases, and 14 bases lay in between. CDR3 loop: CASSAGERGNQPQHF. The CDR3, as DNA: TGTGCCAGCAGCGCCGGAGAGCGGGGGAATCAGCCCCAGCATTTT.

The genes are TRBV30 and TRBJ1-6, with D hard to call. The V and J ends lost 5 bases and 10 bases respectively, with 15 bases between them. This CDR3 region has 13 residues. Looked up from germline, CDR1 is GTSNPN and CDR2 is SVGIG (reference sequence). In DNA form, the CDR3 reads TGTGCCTGGGTAGAAGTAGGCAGATCACCCCTCCACTTT. This gives the protein CAWVEVGRSPLHF.

This clonotype was seen many times. V is TRBV11-3 and J is TRBJ2-1, with a tentative D call TRBD2 (6 bases). Trimming pared 3 bases from V and 1 base from J, leaving 10 bases between. Per the germline V gene, CDR1 is SGHNT and CDR2 is YENEEA. This CDR3 is built from 15 residues. Written as DNA, the CDR3 is TGTGCCAGCAGCTTTGGCGGGGAGTCCTACAATGAGCAGTTCTTC. Its translation: CASSFGGESYNEQFF.

This clonotype was recorded many times. The chain carries TRBV28 and TRBJ2-7; TRBD1 matches 8 bases. With V trimmed by 6 bases and J by 2 bases, 6 bases remained unmatched. This CDR3 contains 14 residues. Germline V lookup: CDR1 MDHEN, CDR2 SYDVKM. CDR3 sequence reads: CASRTGTGTYEQYF. CDR3 in DNA: TGTGCCAGCAGGACCGGGACAGGAACCTACGAGCAGTACTTC. The full variable domain, rest sourced from reference TRBV28 and TRBJ2-7, is DVKVTQSSRYLVKRTGEKVFLECVQDMDHENMFWYRQDPGLGLRLIYFSYDVKMKEKGDIPEGYSVSREKKERFSLILESASTNQTSMYLCASRTGTGTYEQYFGPGTRLTVT.

This chain links TRBV15 with TRBJ2-1; 10 bases match TRBD2. V dropped 8 bases and J dropped 5; count of bases not matched to a gene: 12. The V gene's germline CDR1 is LNHNV and CDR2 YYDKDF (reference sequence). CDR3 size: 16 residues. CDR3 coding DNA: TGTGCCACCGGACGAACTAGCGGGATCACCAACAATGAGCAGTTCTTC. This codes for CATGRTSGITNNEQFF. Looking up the rest from reference TRBV15 and TRBJ2-1 gives the full variable domain: DAMVIQNPRYQVTQFGKPVTLSCSQTLNHNVMYWYQQKSSQAPKLLFHYYDKDFNNEADTPDNFQSRRPNTSFCFLDIRSPGLGDTAMYLCATGRTSGITNNEQFFGPGTRLTVL.

The rearrangement uses TRBV7-6 and TRBJ2-5; 12 positions agree with TRBD2. The ends lost 6 bases at V and 4 bases at J; junction bases unmatched: 12. Germline V gene lookup returns CDR1 SGHVS and CDR2 FNYEAQ. This CDR3 has 17 amino acids. The CDR3, as DNA: TGTGCCAGCAGTGAATATGGGGCTAGCGGGAGGGCAGAGACCCAGTACTTC. Its translation is CASSEYGASGRAETQYF.

The chain uses TRBV10-3 and TRBJ2-7; D is unresolved. CDR1 and CDR2 from the germline V gene are ENHRY and SYGVKD. This CDR3 is 12 amino acids long. V was pared by 0 bases and J by 3 bases, with 3 bases between. In DNA, the CDR3 is TGTGCCATCAGTGAGTCCGGCTACGAGCAGTACTTC. Amino acid sequence: CAISESGYEQYF.